These T cell receptor beta chains were read from a single sample in a study of blood T cell repertoires in COVID-19. Clones were sequenced by immunoSEQ multiplex PCR, and TCRdb holds only the in-frame ones, with some missing. This table has 110,000 or so clones, 85% appearing once. The sample comprised peripheral blood. These receptors were taken from a man aged 40-50 years with acute or convalescent COVID-19. CDR3s include the opening cysteine and the closing phenylalanine or tryptophan. A D gene is named only where the DNA matches it firmly. Clone size appears in some rows only: once, few, many, or a class for an expanded clone.

once,TRBV6-5,-,TRBJ1-5,TGTGCCAGCGAGCAGGGTGGGGGCAATCAGCCCCAGCATTTT,CASEQGGGNQPQHF
-,TRBV7-9,-,TRBJ1-1,TGTGCCAGCAGCTTATCGGTGAACACTGAAGCTTTCTTT,CASSLSVNTEAFF
-,TRBV19,-,TRBJ2-3,TGTGCCACCCAAGGGGAGGCAGATACGCAGTATTTT,CATQGEADTQYF
-,TRBV4-1,-,TRBJ2-7,TGCGCCAGCAGCCAAGGGGCTAGCAACTCCTACGAGCAGTACTTC,CASSQGASNSYEQYF
few,TRBV13,-,TRBJ2-7,TGTGCCAGCAGCTTAAGGGGACTCGAGGGCTACGAGCAGTACTTC,CASSLRGLEGYEQYF
-,TRBV30,-,TRBJ2-3,TGTGCCTGGAGACTAGCAAGAGATACGCAGTATTTT,CAWRLARDTQYF
-,TRBV11-3,TRBD1,TRBJ2-7,TGTGCCAGCAGCCGGGGCCAAGGGACAGGTATCTCCTACGAGCAGTACTTC,CASSRGQGTGISYEQYF
-,TRBV3-1/TRBV3-2,-,TRBJ1-2,TGTGCCAGCAGCCGCGGGGGACAACCTTATGGCTACACCTTC,CASSRGGQPYGYTF
-,TRBV5-1,TRBD1,TRBJ1-1,TGCGCCAGCAGCCCACAGGGGGGGAACACTGAAGCTTTCTTT,CASSPQGGNTEAFF
-,TRBV15,TRBD2,TRBJ2-7,TGTGCCACCAGAGCCCAACTAGCGGATTACGAGCAGTACTTC,CATRAQLADYEQYF
-,TRBV19,-,TRBJ2-2,TGTGCCAGTCGAACTCCAGGGGGGACGGGGGAGCTGTTTTTT,CASRTPGGTGELFF
-,TRBV4-3,TRBD1,TRBJ2-7,TGCGCCAGCAGCCTTCGGACAGGGGGAGCCTACGAGCAGTACTTC,CASSLRTGGAYEQYF
-,TRBV27,TRBD1,TRBJ2-3,TGTGCCAGCAGTTTCATAGGGGGCAAGACAGATACGCAGTATTTT,CASSFIGGKTDTQYF
-,TRBV18,TRBD1,TRBJ1-1,TGTGCCAGCTCATGGACAGGGAACACTGAAGCTTTCTTT,CASSWTGNTEAFF
-,TRBV9,TRBD2,TRBJ2-5,TGTGCCAGCAGCGGAGCGGTGGCGGGGGAAGAGACCCAGTACTTC,CASSGAVAGEETQYF
-,TRBV6-5,TRBD2,TRBJ2-1,TGTGGGGCTGCTAGCGGGGCCCACAATGAGCAGTTCTTC,CGAASGAHNEQFF
-,TRBV15,TRBD2,TRBJ2-7,TGTGCCACCAGCCAGAGATGGGCTAGCGGGGGGCAACCTACCTACGAGCAGTACTTC,CATSQRWASGGQPTYEQYF
few,TRBV6-4,TRBD1,TRBJ1-1,TGTGCCAGCATAAGACAGGGAGTGAACACTGAAGCTTTCTTT,CASIRQGVNTEAFF
-,TRBV4-3,-,TRBJ1-3,TGCGCCAGCAGCCAAGACGCCGGGAGCTCTGGAAACACCATATATTTT,CASSQDAGSSGNTIYF
-,TRBV30,-,TRBJ1-6,TGTGCCTTACGCCTGGGACTAATGAGTTCACCCCTCCACTTT,CALRLGLMSSPLHF
-,TRBV10-1,TRBD1,TRBJ2-7,TGCGCCAGGGGGATCTACAGGGGAAAAAATTCCTACGAGCAGTACTTC,CARGIYRGKNSYEQYF
-,TRBV5-1,-,TRBJ1-6,TGCGCCAGCAGCTTGACGCCGACAGTAAATAATTCACCCCTCCACTTT,CASSLTPTVNNSPLHF
-,TRBV3-1/TRBV3-2,-,TRBJ2-2,TGTGCCAGCCGGAACACCGGGGAGCTGTTTTTT,CASRNTGELFF
once,TRBV6-2/TRBV6-3,-,TRBJ2-1,TGTGCCAGCAGTTTAGAATCGACTACCGCAAAGTTCTTC,CASSLESTTAKFF
-,TRBV6-5,-,TRBJ1-3,TGTGCCAGCAGTTACAGGGGTACTGGAAACACCATATATTTT,CASSYRGTGNTIYF
-,TRBV2,-,TRBJ1-2,TGTGCCAGCAGTTACCGGGGTAACTATGGCTACACCTTC,CASSYRGNYGYTF
-,TRBV6-2/TRBV6-3,-,TRBJ1-1,TGTGCCAGCAGTCCCGGGGAGGTCACTGAAGCTTTCTTT,CASSPGEVTEAFF
-,TRBV6-2/TRBV6-3,TRBD1,TRBJ1-5,TGTGCCAGCAGTTCTTACCGCCGGGACAGTAGCAATCAGCCCCAGCATTTT,CASSSYRRDSSNQPQHF
-,TRBV12-3/TRBV12-4,TRBD1,TRBJ2-7,TGTGCCAGCAGTTTTGGCAGGGGGTACGAGCAGTACTTC,CASSFGRGYEQYF
-,TRBV7-8,-,TRBJ1-1,TGTGCCAGCAGCCCTCGAGACAGGATGAACACTGAAGCTTTCTTT,CASSPRDRMNTEAFF
medium-sized,TRBV5-1,TRBD1,TRBJ2-5,TGCGCCAGCAGCGAATACAGGGGGCATGTTGGAGAGACCCAGTACTTC,CASSEYRGHVGETQYF
-,TRBV11-3,TRBD2,TRBJ2-7,TGTGCCAGCAGCTTAGGCGGGGGTTCCGAGCAGTACTTC,CASSLGGGSEQYF